Shown below are 28 T cell receptor beta chains from a single sample sequenced in a study of CD8+ T cells in alopecia areata. Investigators isolated RNA and reverse transcribed it into cDNA to act as the sequencing template. Sequencing was performed with immunoSEQ multiplex PCR; in TCRdb, only in-frame clones are kept and a portion is missing. The profile covers some 120,000 clones, with approximately 58% appearing a single time and 4.5% to 5.5% taken by the ten largest. The sample here was CD4+ T cells sorted from blood, taken at week 0. Every receptor here comes from a human donor with alopecia areata.

This clone has a count of ten or more. V usage is TRBV10-3 and J usage is TRBJ1-2; 8 bases map to TRBD1. Losses at the gene ends were 3 bases for V and 4 bases for J; bases not matched to a gene: 10. Germline V lookup: CDR1 ENHRY, CDR2 SYGVKD. This CDR3 region has 16 residues. The DNA of the CDR3 is TGTGCCATCAGTGATGGGAGGACAGGGCGAGTCTATGGCTACACCTTC. It specifies CAISDGRTGRVYGYTF.

This chain connects TRBV7-9 to TRBJ2-4; no reliable D call. This CDR3 is built from 15 residues. Germline V gene data show CDR1 as SEHNR and CDR2 as FQNEAQ (reference sequence). Trimming cost V 0 bases and J 6 bases, with 12 bases left between them. The CDR3 sequence is CASSLASSVRNIQYF. The CDR3, as DNA: TGTGCCAGCAGCTTAGCCTCGTCAGTTCGAAACATTCAGTACTTC. Drawing the rest from reference TRBV7-9 and TRBJ2-4, the complete variable domain is DTGVSQNPRHKITKRGQNVTFRCDPISEHNRLYWYRQTLGQGPEFLTYFQNEAQLEKSRLLSDRFSAERPKGSFSTLEIQRTEQGDSAMYLCASSLASSVRNIQYFGAGTRLSVL.

The gene calls are TRBV29-1 and TRBJ2-1; 13 bases map to TRBD2. The germline V gene has CDR1 SQVTM and CDR2 ANQGSEA. The CDR3 extends over 14 amino acids. V dropped 6 bases and J dropped 8; count of bases not matched to a gene: 7. This CDR3 is CSVPGTSGVYEQFF. The CDR3 DNA reads TGCAGCGTACCCGGGACTAGCGGGGTTTATGAGCAGTTCTTC.

This chain links TRBV15 with TRBJ2-3, with 11 nucleotides matching TRBD1. This CDR3 has 16 residues. The junction had 4 bases not matched to a gene; V was cut back by 0 bases and J by 5 bases. Germline V gene data show CDR1 as LNHNV and CDR2 as YYDKDF (reference sequence). CDR3 sequence (DNA): TGTGCCACCAGCAGAGATCTGGGGACAGGGGGAGATACGCAGTATTTT. Amino acid sequence: CATSRDLGTGGDTQYF.

This clone has a handful of counts. The chain joins TRBV25-1 to TRBJ1-2; D not resolved. The germline V and J ends were trimmed by 0 bases and 7 bases, with 3 bases remaining between them. Looked up from germline, CDR1 is MGHDK and CDR2 is SYGVNS. The CDR3 spans 11 residues. CDR3 sequence: CASSEYGGYTF. For the CDR3, the DNA is TGTGCCAGCAGTGAATATGGTGGCTACACCTTC.

Turning to this clone: Other DNA variants within this sample encode the same CDR3. J is TRBJ2-5 and V is TRBV7-2, with 10 nucleotides matching TRBD2. V dropped 5 bases and J dropped 3; count of bases not matched to a gene: 3. The CDR3 has 14 residues. Germline CDR1 is SGHTA and CDR2 is FQGNSA. CDR3 protein: CASSRTSGEETQYF. CDR3 DNA: TGTGCCAGCAGCAGGACTAGCGGCGAAGAGACCCAGTACTTC.

J is TRBJ2-1 and V is TRBV6-6, with 13 bases lining up with TRBD2. In germline, CDR1 is MNHNY, CDR2 SVGAGI (reference sequence). The CDR3 totals 14 residues. V lost 7 bases and J lost 5; bases outside the gene matches: 2. CDR3 DNA: TGTGCCAGCACACTAGCGGGGGGGAACAATGAGCAGTTCTTC. As protein: CASTLAGGNNEQFF.

The chain links TRBV18 to TRBJ2-1, with a possible D match to TRBD1 (6 bases). Trimming took off 4 bases at V and 0 bases at J, with 10 bases between the two ends. The CDR3 consists of 15 residues. The germline V gene has CDR1 KGHSH and CDR2 LQKENI. CDR3 region: CASSRDTGSYNEQFF. DNA for the CDR3: TGTGCCAGCTCACGGGACACGGGCTCCTACAATGAGCAGTTCTTC.

This clone has just a few counts. This chain links TRBV6-4 with TRBJ1-5; D is unresolved. CDR3 size: 13 residues. V gave up 5 bases and J gave up 4 bases, with 9 bases separating them. CDR1 is MRHNA and CDR2 is SNTAGT in the germline V gene. The CDR3 here is CASSSGINQPQHF. The CDR3 DNA follows: TGTGCCAGCAGTTCAGGTATTAATCAGCCCCAGCATTTT.

The chain combines TRBV18 with TRBJ2-1, with 8 bases identical to TRBD2. The CDR3 has 14 residues. Trimming cost V 3 bases and J 5 bases; bases outside gene matches: 3. Germline V gene data show CDR1 as KGHSH and CDR2 as LQKENI. CDR3 DNA: TGTGCCAGCTCACCGGGACTAGACGACAATGAGCAGTTCTTC. Amino acid sequence: CASSPGLDDNEQFF.

The chain carries TRBV4-1 and TRBJ2-2; 8 positions agree with TRBD1. Germline lookup yields CDR1 MGHRA and CDR2 YSYEKL. This CDR3 has 18 residues. The V and J ends lost 4 bases and 3 bases, in that order; junction bases with no gene match: 13. The CDR3 DNA is TGCGCCAGCAGCCCGCTATGGACAGGGAAATATGACACCGGGGAGCTGTTTTTT. This translates into CASSPLWTGKYDTGELFF.

The chain links TRBV7-6 to TRBJ2-5; TRBD1 might be the D (7 bases). CDR3 length: 17 residues. CDR1 SGHVS and CDR2 FNYEAQ come from the germline V gene. V lost 0 bases and J lost 1, with 15 bases in between. The CDR3 sequence is CASSLAQAGGSQETQYF. CDR3 nucleotides: TGTGCCAGCAGCTTAGCGCAGGCAGGGGGGTCCCAAGAGACCCAGTACTTC.

This clone was observed a few times. This chain connects TRBV28 to TRBJ1-5; D is unresolved. The CDR3 loop spans 15 amino acids. Germline V gene data show CDR1 as MDHEN and CDR2 as SYDVKM. V lost 3 bases, J lost 1 base, and 10 bases lay in between. CDR3: CASSFGWASNQPQHF. CDR3 sequence (DNA): TGTGCCAGCAGTTTTGGATGGGCAAGCAATCAGCCCCAGCATTTT.

This clone was picked up a small number of times. The CDR3 bases are TGCGCCAGCAGCTCGGGACTAGTGGGAGAGACCCAGTACTTC. Amino acids: CASSSGLVGETQYF. The J gene is TRBJ2-5, the V gene TRBV5-1; 8 bases line up with TRBD2. Germline CDR1 is SGHRS and CDR2 is YFSETQ. The CDR3 contains 14 residues. With 3 bases clipped from V and 4 bases from J, the junction kept 5 bases outside the gene matches.

The V call is TRBV18, the J call TRBJ1-1, with D perhaps TRBD1 (6 bases). The CDR3 spans 13 residues. Deletions cut 2 bases from V and 12 bases from J, with 16 bases between. Germline CDR1 KGHSH, CDR2 LQKENI. CDR3 region: CASSPNLTGPTFF. The CDR3 nucleotides read TGTGCCAGCTCACCAAACTTGACAGGCCCGACTTTCTTT.

A remark on this clone: Other DNA sequences in this sample translate to the same CDR3. The chain couples TRBV7-2 to TRBJ2-7, with unresolved D. V lost 0 bases and J lost 2, with 8 bases in between. This CDR3 has 14 residues. Germline CDR1 and CDR2: SGHTA and FQGNSA. The CDR3 region has the DNA TGTGCCAGCAGCTTAGCGAAGGGCCCCTACGAGCAGTACTTC. This translates into CASSLAKGPYEQYF.

This chain joins TRBV4-1 and TRBJ2-1, with D perhaps matching TRBD2 (6 bases). In germline, CDR1 is MGHRA, CDR2 YSYEKL. The CDR3 runs 15 residues. The V gene lost 1 base and the J gene lost 7 bases, with 14 bases spanning the gap. CDR3 DNA sequence: TGCGCCAGCAGCCAAGCCGAGACTAGGAATAATGAGCAGTTCTTC. The encoded protein is CASSQAETRNNEQFF.

This sequence joins TRBV7-2 and TRBJ1-2; D is ambiguous. Germline V gene lookup returns CDR1 SGHTA and CDR2 FQGNSA. V was clipped by 7 bases and J by 6 bases, with 18 bases between them. This CDR3 has 14 residues. The CDR3 is CASTILGGLNGYTF. In DNA, the CDR3 is TGTGCCAGCACCATTCTGGGCGGCCTAAATGGCTACACCTTC.

This rearrangement joins TRBV4-1 to TRBJ2-1; TRBD1 agrees at 9 bases. CDR1 MGHRA and CDR2 YSYEKL come from the germline V gene. The CDR3 covers 17 residues. Trimming took 3 bases from V and 0 from J; bases not matched to a gene: 6. The CDR3 DNA is TGCGCCAGCAGCCAGCACAGGGGGCGGAGCTCCTACAATGAGCAGTTCTTC. It is translated as CASSQHRGRSSYNEQFF.

This clone came up a few times. The chain combines TRBV5-1 with TRBJ2-3, with unresolved D. This CDR3 comprises 12 residues. With 0 bases removed from V and 5 bases from J, the gap between germline ends came to 4 bases. Germline loops: CDR1 SGHRS, CDR2 YFSETQ. This CDR3 is CASSLDGDTQYF. The DNA for the CDR3 is TGCGCCAGCAGCTTGGATGGAGATACGCAGTATTTT.

This rearrangement joins TRBV7-3 to TRBJ1-2; D unresolved. V was cut by 0 bases and J by 3 bases, with 11 bases left in between. The CDR3 spans 15 residues. Per the germline V gene, CDR1 is SGHTA and CDR2 is FQGTGA. The DNA of the CDR3 is TGTGCCAGCAGCTTAACATCAATGGCAGACTATGGCTACACCTTC. Translating it yields CASSLTSMADYGYTF. Supplemented by reference TRBV7-3 and TRBJ1-2, the full variable domain reads GAGVSQTPSNKVTEKGKYVELRCDPISGHTALYWYRQSLGQGPEFLIYFQGTGAADDSGLPNDRFFAVRPEGSVSTLKIQRTERGDSAVYLCASSLTSMADYGYTFGSGTRLTVV.

This chain links TRBV2 with TRBJ2-2; D may be TRBD1 (5 bases). Germline V gives CDR1 SNHLY, CDR2 FYNNEI. The CDR3 totals 12 residues. V was cut by 4 bases and J by 7 bases, with 7 bases left in between. The DNA for the CDR3 is TGTGCCAGCAGTGTAAGGGGCGGGGAGCTGTTTTTT. Protein sequence: CASSVRGGELFF. The whole variable domain, filled in from reference TRBV2 and TRBJ2-2, reads EPEVTQTPSHQVTQMGQEVILRCVPISNHLYFYWYRQILGQKVEFLVSFYNNEISEKSEIFDDQFSVERPDGSNFTLKIRSTKLEDSAMYFCASSVRGGELFFGEGSRLTVL.

This clone came up a few times. The chain links TRBV29-1 to TRBJ2-1; TRBD1 matches 8 bases. The germline V gene encodes CDR1 SQVTM and CDR2 ANQGSEA. J lost 4 bases, V lost 3 bases, and 11 bases had no gene match. The CDR3 is made up of 16 amino acids. This CDR3 reads CSVDEGTGQRYNEQFF. The DNA for the CDR3 is TGCAGCGTTGATGAGGGGACAGGACAACGTTACAATGAGCAGTTCTTC.

The chain employs TRBV29-1 and TRBJ1-2; 10 positions match TRBD1. The CDR3 is 14 residues long. CDR1 and CDR2 from the germline V gene are SQVTM and ANQGSEA. The V segment lost 0 bases and the J segment 6 bases; nucleotides outside the gene matches: 4. The CDR3 bases are TGCAGCGTTGAAGAGGGGGGACAGGGGCATGGCTACACCTTC. Its translation: CSVEEGGQGHGYTF.

This sequence joins TRBV7-2 and TRBJ1-2; the D gene is possibly TRBD1 (5 bases). Germline V lookup: CDR1 SGHTA, CDR2 FQGNSA. Trimming removed 3 bases at V and 5 bases at J, with 7 bases between. The CDR3 runs to 12 residues. DNA of the CDR3: TGTGCCAGCAGCTTTAGGGGTTATGGCTACACCTTC. Translated: CASSFRGYGYTF. Together with reference TRBV7-2 and TRBJ1-2, the CDR3 gives the full variable domain: GAGVSQSPSNKVTEKGKDVELRCDPISGHTALYWYRQSLGQGLEFLIYFQGNSAPDKSGLPSDRFSAERTGGSVSTLTIQRTQQEDSAVYLCASSFRGYGYTFGSGTRLTVV.

This chain links TRBV18 with TRBJ1-5; 9 nucleotides match TRBD1. The CDR3 loop spans 15 amino acids. Germline CDR1 and CDR2: KGHSH and LQKENI. V lost 3 bases to trimming and J lost 6 bases; unmatched junction nucleotides: 6. The CDR3 DNA sequence: TGTGCCAGCTCACCTACAACAGGGGGCGGTCAGCCCCAGCATTTT. Translation: CASSPTTGGGQPQHF.

The chain is built from TRBV19 and TRBJ2-5, with a weak D call TRBD2 (5 bases). Trimming pared 4 bases from V and 5 bases from J, leaving 20 bases between. Looked up from germline, CDR1 is LNHDA and CDR2 is SQIVND (reference sequence). This CDR3 region has 16 residues. CDR3 sequence reads: CASSNPPGLAGETQYF. The CDR3 coding sequence is TGTGCCAGTAGTAACCCCCCGGGCCTGGCGGGTGAGACCCAGTACTTC.

V and J are TRBV29-1 and TRBJ2-7; either TRBD1 or TRBD2 may fit D (6 bases each). V was trimmed by 5 bases and J by 1 base, leaving 12 bases between them. Germline loops: CDR1 SQVTM, CDR2 ANQGSEA. The CDR3 is made up of 13 amino acids. The chain's CDR3 is CSVLEGESYEQYF. CDR3 nucleotides: TGCAGCGTTCTGGAGGGGGAATCCTACGAGCAGTACTTC.